These 25 T cell receptor beta chains were sequenced from one sample in a study of blood T cell repertoires in COVID-19. The repertoire was sequenced with immunoSEQ multiplex PCR; TCRdb's copy has only in-frame clones and lacks some. The sample gives over 200,000 clones, about 88% of which show up once; about 2.5% is in the top ten. The specimen was peripheral blood. Receptor source: an older woman with acute or convalescent COVID-19.

The rearrangement uses TRBV18 and TRBJ2-7; 12 positions match TRBD2. The CDR3 loop spans 14 amino acids. Trimming removed 3 bases from V and 5 bases from J; junction bases left unmatched: 2. Germline V gene sequence: CDR1 KGHSH, CDR2 LQKENI. CDR3: CASSPSSGRDEQYF. As DNA, the CDR3 is TGTGCCAGCTCACCCTCTAGCGGGAGGGACGAGCAGTACTTC. The complete variable domain, with remaining parts taken from reference TRBV18 and TRBJ2-7, reads NAGVMQNPRHLVRRRGQEARLRCSPMKGHSHVYWYRQLPEEGLKFMVYLQKENIIDESGMPKERFSAEFPKEGPSILRIQQVVRGDSAAYFCASSPSSGRDEQYFGPGTRLTVT.

The V gene is TRBV9, the J gene TRBJ1-2; D is perhaps TRBD1 (6 bases). Germline CDR1 is SGDLS and CDR2 is YYNGEE. The CDR3 is made up of 11 amino acids. Trimming cost V 4 bases and J 5 bases, with 6 bases left between them. The DNA of the CDR3 is TGTGCCAGCAGCCAGGGGTATGGCTACACCTTC. Protein sequence: CASSQGYGYTF.

The chain is built from TRBV19 and TRBJ1-1; 8 bases fit TRBD1. The CDR3 covers 15 residues. Germline CDR1 and CDR2: LNHDA and SQIVND (reference sequence). With V trimmed by 5 bases and J by 0 bases, 5 bases remained unmatched. The CDR3 reads CASSPPGQVNTEAFF. In nucleotides, the CDR3 is TGTGCCAGTAGTCCCCCGGGACAGGTGAACACTGAAGCTTTCTTT.

The chain uses TRBV28 and TRBJ1-1; TRBD1 aligns across 7 bases. Germline trimming cut 0 bases from V and 6 bases from J; bases unmatched to any gene: 4. From germline, CDR1 is MDHEN and CDR2 SYDVKM. CDR3 length: 14 amino acids. CDR3 protein: CASSLWTGFPEAFF. CDR3 sequence (DNA): TGTGCCAGCAGTTTATGGACAGGGTTCCCTGAAGCTTTCTTT. The whole variable domain, filled in from reference TRBV28 and TRBJ1-1, reads DVKVTQSSRYLVKRTGEKVFLECVQDMDHENMFWYRQDPGLGLRLIYFSYDVKMKEKGDIPEGYSVSREKKERFSLILESASTNQTSMYLCASSLWTGFPEAFFGQGTRLTVV.

The DNA for the CDR3 is TGTGCCACCAGCACCAGGGGGCAAGAAGGCTACACCTTC. Protein product: CATSTRGQEGYTF. The chain uses TRBV15 and TRBJ1-2; 8 bases are a match to TRBD1. The CDR3 contains 13 residues. V dropped 4 bases and J dropped 8; count of bases not matched to a gene: 6. CDR1 and CDR2 from the germline V gene are LNHNV and YYDKDF (reference sequence).

The chain employs TRBV24-1 and TRBJ1-2; D possibly corresponds to TRBD1 (6 bases). Per germline, CDR1 KGHDR and CDR2 SFDVKD. This CDR3 comprises 15 residues. V dropped 2 bases and J dropped 3 bases, with 12 bases sitting between them. In DNA form, the CDR3 reads TGTGCCACCAGTGATTCCAGGGGAAGTGACTATGGCTACACCTTC. Its protein product is CATSDSRGSDYGYTF.

This chain uses TRBV7-3 with TRBJ1-1, with no clear D. V lost 5 bases, J lost 3 bases, and 4 bases lay in between. The CDR3 contains 11 residues. The germline V gene has CDR1 SGHTA and CDR2 FQGTGA. The CDR3 sequence is CASSHHTEAFF. CDR3 coding DNA: TGTGCCAGCAGCCATCACACTGAAGCTTTCTTT.

The V and J genes are TRBV5-6 and TRBJ2-1; TRBD2 might be the D (5 bases). The length of the CDR3 is 16 residues. Germline V gene sequence: CDR1 SGHDT, CDR2 YYEEEE. The germline V and J ends were trimmed by 1 base and 6 bases, with 17 bases remaining between them. CDR3 loop: CASSLLDGEYLNEQFF. In DNA form, the CDR3 reads TGTGCCAGCAGCTTGTTGGACGGGGAGTATCTCAATGAGCAGTTCTTC.

The V gene is TRBV3-1 (or the pseudogene TRBV3-2), the J gene TRBJ2-1; 8 bases match TRBD2. Losses at the gene ends were 4 bases for V and 7 bases for J; bases not matched to a gene: 6. This CDR3 is built from 14 residues. From germline, CDR1 is LGHDT and CDR2 YNNKEL (reference sequence). This CDR3 is CASSPRVAGNEQFF. The CDR3 coding sequence is TGTGCCAGCAGCCCTCGGGTAGCGGGGAATGAGCAGTTCTTC.

The rearrangement uses TRBV9 and TRBJ1-6; D not certain. The ends were cut back, 9 bases at V and 6 bases at J, with 13 bases in the middle. The V gene's germline CDR1 is SGDLS and CDR2 YYNGEE. The CDR3 sequence is 13 residues long. The CDR3 DNA sequence: TGTGCCACCTCCAACGGTGGTAATTCACCCCTCCACTTT. It encodes CATSNGGNSPLHF.

The gene calls are TRBV19 and TRBJ2-1; TRBD2 agrees at 16 bases. J was trimmed by 9 bases and V by 4 bases; bases with no gene match: 6. The CDR3 runs 16 residues. The germline V gene encodes CDR1 LNHDA and CDR2 SQIVND (reference sequence). The CDR3 nucleotides read TGTGCCAGTAGTACCCCCGGGACTAGCGGGAGGGGTGAGCAGTTCTTC. The encoded protein is CASSTPGTSGRGEQFF.

CDR3 loop: CAWSILTRETQYF. In DNA form, the CDR3 reads TGTGCCTGGAGTATATTAACACGAGAGACCCAGTACTTC. The genes are TRBV30 and TRBJ2-5; D is uncertain. Germline V gene data show CDR1 as GTSNPN and CDR2 as SVGIG (reference sequence). V was pared by 2 bases and J by 4 bases, with 11 bases between. The CDR3 extends over 13 amino acids. The whole variable domain, filled in from reference TRBV30 and TRBJ2-5, reads SQTIHQWPATLVQPVGSPLSLECTVEGTSNPNLYWYRQAAGRGLQLLFYSVGIGQISSEVPQNLSASRPQDRQFILSSKKLLLSDSGFYLCAWSILTRETQYFGPGTRLLVL.

In this sample, this clone turned up once. The chain uses TRBV30 and TRBJ2-2; D is uncertain. V was clipped by 3 bases and J by 6 bases, with 8 bases between them. This CDR3 comprises 12 residues. Germline V gene sequence: CDR1 GTSNPN, CDR2 SVGIG (reference sequence). As DNA, the CDR3 is TGTGCCTGGAGCATCCAGTCCGGGGAGCTGTTTTTT. It specifies CAWSIQSGELFF.

About this clone: Other DNA variants within this sample encode the same CDR3. CDR3 loop: CASSQDRGWNQPQHF. The DNA for the CDR3 is TGTGCCAGCAGCCAAGACAGGGGTTGGAATCAGCCCCAGCATTTT. The chain combines TRBV3-1 (or the pseudogene TRBV3-2) with TRBJ1-5, with D maybe TRBD1 (6 bases). Germline V gene lookup returns CDR1 LGHDT and CDR2 YNNKEL (reference sequence). The length of the CDR3 is 15 residues. The V and J ends lost 0 bases and 4 bases respectively, with 10 bases between them.

This chain's CDR3 is CASSLRGQHTEAFF. For the CDR3, the DNA is TGCGCCAGCAGCCTAAGGGGGCAACACACTGAAGCTTTCTTT. This rearrangement joins TRBV5-1 to TRBJ1-1; 7 bases map to TRBD1. CDR1 SGHRS and CDR2 YFSETQ come from the germline V gene. V gave up 4 bases and J gave up 3 bases; unmatched junction bases: 6. The CDR3 consists of 14 residues.

The CDR3 reads CASSPGSGRIETQYF. The CDR3 nucleotides are TGTGCCAGCAGCCCGGGTAGCGGGAGGATCGAGACCCAGTACTTC. The chain combines TRBV6-2 or TRBV6-3 with TRBJ2-5; 10 bases match TRBD2. V was clipped by 6 bases and J by 5 bases; unmatched bases: 9. CDR1 is MNHEY and CDR2 is SVGEGT in the germline V gene. This CDR3 has 15 amino acids.

The chain has TRBV11-2 and TRBJ2-1; 11 bases match TRBD2. V dropped 4 bases and J dropped 7; count of bases not matched to a gene: 9. This CDR3 is 16 amino acids long. Germline CDR1 SGHAT, CDR2 FQNNGV. The CDR3 region is CASSSIAGGPLNEQFF. CDR3 nucleotide sequence: TGTGCCAGCAGCTCCATAGCGGGAGGGCCTCTTAATGAGCAGTTCTTC.

The chain couples TRBV6-2 or TRBV6-3 to TRBJ2-1; D unclear. CDR3 length: 11 residues. Trimming took off 4 bases at V and 9 bases at J, with 7 bases between the two ends. From germline, CDR1 is MNHEY and CDR2 SVGEGT. CDR3 sequence: CASSLRSEQFF. The DNA of the CDR3 is TGTGCCAGCAGTTTGCGTAGTGAGCAGTTCTTC.

The chain is built from TRBV28 and TRBJ1-4; TRBD1 matches at 9 bases. This CDR3 has 15 amino acids. The germline CDR1 and CDR2 sequences are MDHEN and SYDVKM. The ends lost 6 bases at V and 7 bases at J; junction bases unmatched: 9. The CDR3 spells CASRRDRAGGEKLFF. In DNA, the CDR3 is TGTGCCAGCAGGCGGGACAGGGCGGGAGGTGAAAAACTGTTTTTT.

The rearrangement joins TRBV28 to TRBJ1-4, with 9 bases matching TRBD1. The J segment lost 3 bases and the V segment lost 5 bases, leaving 10 bases of the junction unmatched. The V gene's germline CDR1 is MDHEN and CDR2 SYDVKM. The CDR3 runs to 17 residues. The CDR3 region has the DNA TGTGCCAGCAGTCTCCCGGGACAGGGCTACTCTAATGAAAAACTGTTTTTT. This encodes CASSLPGQGYSNEKLFF.

CDR3 residues: CASSVDYSGNTIYF. Here the CDR3 DNA reads TGTGCCAGCAGCGTAGATTATTCTGGAAACACCATATATTTT. This sequence joins TRBV9 and TRBJ1-3, with D unresolved. The germline V and J ends were trimmed by 0 bases and 1 base, with 5 bases remaining between them. CDR3 length: 14 residues. The V gene's germline CDR1 is SGDLS and CDR2 YYNGEE.

The rearrangement links TRBV11-2 to TRBJ2-1; 9 positions agree with TRBD1. Germline CDR1 is SGHAT and CDR2 is FQNNGV. V lost 5 bases, J lost 0 bases, and 5 bases stayed unmatched. CDR3 length: 16 residues. This CDR3 is CASSTPTGGSYNEQFF. CDR3 nucleotide sequence: TGTGCCAGCAGCACACCGACAGGGGGCTCCTACAATGAGCAGTTCTTC.

The chain is built from TRBV28 and TRBJ1-2; maybe TRBD1 (6 bases). The CDR3 covers 12 residues. The V and J ends lost 5 bases and 8 bases respectively, with 12 bases between them. Germline CDR1 MDHEN, CDR2 SYDVKM. CDR3 sequence (DNA): TGTGCCAGCAGTCCTAGGGGGTTAGGCTACACCTTC. Protein sequence: CASSPRGLGYTF.

The V and J genes are TRBV6-1 and TRBJ1-3; a weak D match, TRBD1 (6 bases). CDR1 is MNHNS, CDR2 SASEGT, per germline. This CDR3 region has 16 residues. V was cut by 2 bases and J by 0 bases, with 11 bases left in between. For the CDR3, the DNA is TGTGCCAGCAGTGAATACGGGACATACTCTGGAAACACCATATATTTT. Encoded protein: CASSEYGTYSGNTIYF.

The chain links TRBV5-5 to TRBJ2-7; 7 nucleotides agree with TRBD1. The CDR3 spans 15 residues. The germline CDR1 and CDR2 sequences are SGHKS and YYEKEE (reference sequence). After removal of 3 bases from V and 4 bases from J, the junction contained 10 bases not matched to a gene. The CDR3 reads CASSWDGAGGYEQYF. The CDR3 DNA sequence: TGTGCCAGCAGCTGGGATGGGGCAGGGGGTTACGAGCAGTACTTC.